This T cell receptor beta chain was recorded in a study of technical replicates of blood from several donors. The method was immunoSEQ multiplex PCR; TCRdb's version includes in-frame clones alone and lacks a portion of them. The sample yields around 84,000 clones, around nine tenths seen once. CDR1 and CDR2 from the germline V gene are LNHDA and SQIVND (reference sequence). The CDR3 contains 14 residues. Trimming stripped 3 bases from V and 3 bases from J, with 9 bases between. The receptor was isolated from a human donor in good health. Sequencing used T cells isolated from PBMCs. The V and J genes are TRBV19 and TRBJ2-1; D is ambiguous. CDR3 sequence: CASSISLGYNEQFF. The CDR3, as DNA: TGTGCCAGTAGTATTAGCCTCGGCTACAATGAGCAGTTCTTC.